This TCR beta chain emerged from a study of human T cells and chemical hapten exposure. Overall study context: On approximately 2 cm by approximately 2 cm of upper inner arm skin, sensitization was performed with 2% DPC. Patch tests of 0.01% DPC on the upper back were read at 6 days. Chiefly women, the patients showed alopecia areata, totalis or universalis.

Sample time point: patch test 1, 2 weeks after DPC sensitization. Stated treatment: therapeutic diphenylcyclopropenone sensitization with weekly scalp DPC. TCRdb re-analysed the RACE reads in MiXCR, keeping a single row per CDR3 protein. The data show around 340,000 distinct CDR3 sequences, approximately 6.3% seen once. Germline loops: CDR1 SGHVS, CDR2 FNYEAQ. The CDR3 spans 15 residues. The V gene lost 4 bases and the J gene lost 9 bases, with 22 bases spanning the gap. The specimen comprised whole blood, sampled in connection with sensitization to the hapten diphenylcyclopropenone (DPC). The J gene is TRBJ2-7, the V gene TRBV7-6; D call uncertain. This TCR came from a woman between 18 and 29 years old with alopecia areata. Some clones in this sample may be carry-over from other donors' samples. The CDR3 loop reads CASSSTPGQSVVQYF. For the CDR3, the DNA is TGTGCCAGCAGCTCAACCCCCGGCCAGAGTGTCGTGCAGTACTTC.